This T cell receptor beta chain emerged from a study of blood T cell repertoires in COVID-19. Study details: Both acute and convalescent COVID-19 samples were obtained from the United States, Italy and Spain.

As processed by the authors: By means of reference gene primer amplification, nucleated cell counts were estimated. The method was immunoSEQ multiplex PCR; TCRdb's version includes in-frame clones alone and lacks a portion of them. V, J and clone size reflect that table, while D and trimming were determined from the DNA. The top ten hold around 4.9% of the sample, which has roughly 68,000 clones, roughly 89% seen once. The CDR3 is 16 amino acids. CDR1 is MDHEN, CDR2 SYDVKM, per germline. The V end lost 7 bases, the J end lost 3 bases, and 21 bases lay between the germline ends. V usage is TRBV28 and J usage is TRBJ1-2; weak D call: TRBD1 (6 bases). The receptor was isolated from a woman in her forties or fifties with active COVID-19. The specimen sequenced was peripheral blood. The CDR3 nucleotides are TGTGCCAGCACCGAAGCCGGGGGGGGGCCGGACTATGGCTACACCTTC. Its protein product is CASTEAGGGPDYGYTF.